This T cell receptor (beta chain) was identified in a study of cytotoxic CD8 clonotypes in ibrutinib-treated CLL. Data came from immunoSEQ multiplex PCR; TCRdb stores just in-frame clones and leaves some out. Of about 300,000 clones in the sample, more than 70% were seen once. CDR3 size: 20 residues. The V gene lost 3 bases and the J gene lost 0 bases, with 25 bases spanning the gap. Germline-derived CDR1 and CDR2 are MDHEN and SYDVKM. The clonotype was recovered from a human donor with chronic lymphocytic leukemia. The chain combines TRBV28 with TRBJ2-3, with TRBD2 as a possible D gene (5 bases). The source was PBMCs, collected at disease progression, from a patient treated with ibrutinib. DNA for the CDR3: TGTGCCAGCAGTTTCCCCCCACGGGGTGTCCTGAGGGCTAGCACAGATACGCAGTATTTT. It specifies CASSFPPRGVLRASTDTQYF.